This T cell receptor beta chain appears in the sequencing data of a study of cytomegalovirus exposure and HLA in healthy donors (dated by TCRdb to 2015 to 2018). Describing the broader study: An earlier analysis of approximately 640 of the donors reported about 250 Gb of sequence data and 117 million unique TCR beta sequences from some 180 million T cells. Of the roughly 400 genotyped donors, around 81% fell in the genetic ancestry cluster associated with self-reported Caucasian donors. In a later genetic analysis, genome-wide SNP genotypes for about 55% of the roughly 700 donors were used, and that subset was treated as a discovery cohort. The number of donors typed differed by locus, with 629-630 for A, B, C, DRB1 and DQB1, around 500 for DQA1, some 570 for DPA1, and around 430 for DPB1. Every repertoire in the discovery cohort had been generated on one and the same sequencing platform. Among about 400 genotyped donors of the cohort, an average of about 220,000 unique TCR beta nucleotide sequences was sequenced per donor, of which roughly 17% were non-productive. Five DR-DQ haplotypes were handled as single units for association and clustering, since linkage in the cohort was strong. Both class I and class II loci were covered by HLA typing, at four-digit resolution. Rather than drawing on any new phenotypic data, the later analysis identified candidate immune exposures from TCR beta sequences and the way those sequences occurred across donors. High-throughput TCR immunosequencing, statistical association of individual TCRs with disease status, and machine learning were combined to predict cytomegalovirus infection status. The study profiled the T cell repertoires of around 700 subjects by immunosequencing and related them to cytomegalovirus serostatus. The aim of the study was to test whether cataloging public T cell receptors could identify signatures of past pathogen exposure. An earlier analysis of roughly 600 of the donors used high-throughput TCR beta sequencing to judge whether each TCR beta V gene segment behaved as functional or pseudogenic. In addition to the first cohort of approximately 670 subjects, a separate validation cohort of over 90 different subjects was used. Donor age, sex, ethnicity and CMV serostatus were compiled together with the repertoire data. An early release covering just under 650 HLA-typed donors comprised about 310 gigabases of sequencing data and around 85 million unique TCR sequences. A later analysis re-analyzed previously published TCR beta repertoires from 650 to 800 donors and added high-resolution HLA genotyping to study TCR occurrence patterns. Study-level results and caveats: The 87-base-pair reads could not distinguish some IMGT-functional V segments, including TRBV6-2 and TRBV6-3, so those segments were excluded. In a later genetic analysis, a missense DCLRE1C variant was associated with V-gene and J-gene trimming of TCR beta chains, and the association was replicated in an independent cohort. A later analysis found that HLA-associated TCR beta chains were more clonally expanded and had lower generation probabilities than equally common non-associated chains. A later analysis reported that several top co-occurrence clusters appeared linked to parvovirus B19, influenza, CMV and Epstein-Barr virus. Because counts were too low, seventeen rarely observed V segments, including chromosome 9 orphons, were left out of the earlier analysis of 500 to 750 of the donors. In a later analysis, some 18,000 TCR beta sequences were associated with specific HLA alleles at a false discovery rate of 0.05. The sequencing pipeline was judged likely to have produced a cluster of highly shared sequence variants as a technical artifact. The only immune exposure information available for the cohort was CMV serostatus. In a later genetic analysis, fewer N-insertions in productive TCRs were reported among donors in an Asian-associated ancestry cluster than the approximately 710-donor mean. In an earlier analysis of roughly 560 of the donors, most TCR beta V segments were observed in productive rearrangements about 87% or about 30% of the time, broadly matching IMGT annotations. The authors suggested that the approach could potentially be extended to other disease states and immunological phenotypes. In a later analysis, TCR association rates were found to vary across HLA loci, with the most associated TCRs seen for DRB1 alleles and the fewest for HLA-C alleles. In the study, 150 to 200 TCR beta chains were listed as associated with cytomegalovirus. When HLA alleles, especially DR and DQ, strongly co-occurred, attributing TCR associations to individual alleles was difficult. Roughly uniform sequencing depth across donors was assumed in presence/absence analyses, although this assumption may not hold. Most TCR sequences were observed very rarely across donors, whereas some public TCRs were present in many individuals. A further reported finding was that TCR beta sequences accurately predicted the HLA-A and HLA-B alleles for most subjects in the first cohort. Three of the identified cytomegalovirus-associated TCR beta chains were confirmed in vitro to be specific for cytomegalovirus antigens. The cohort was sequenced for TCR beta chains only, and without alpha or paired-chain data the features that could be detected were limited. Linkage disequilibrium might explain the correlated functional status among segregating V segments, but an unknown experimental factor could not be ruled out. In both the original and validation cohorts, the classifier was reported to diagnose cytomegalovirus status with high specificity and sensitivity. A later analysis found that most CMV-associated TCR beta chains appeared HLA-restricted, with HLA associations seemingly driven largely by CMV exposure. Because HLA typing was unavailable for some donors at each locus, only the typed subset was used in association tests.

CDR1 and CDR2 were assigned from the germline V gene as SGDLS and YYNGEE. V is pared back by 0 bases and J by 2 bases, with 28 bases lying between the germline termini. The CDR3 numbers 21 residues from cysteine through phenylalanine. Here the CDR3 DNA is all that survives: 63 bases in frame from base 1. In total, around 600 healthy bone marrow donors made up the cohort. At the time of sampling, all cohort members were nominally healthy, though unrecorded immune exposures were likely present. Of the approximately 610 cohort members, roughly 300 had positive CMV serostatus and approximately 400 had negative CMV serostatus, and CMV serostatus was not recorded for the donor. A peripheral blood sample was collected from each donor, and TCR beta sequencing was performed on peripheral blood mononuclear cells. The Qiagen DNeasy Blood Extraction Kit was used to extract genomic DNA from the blood cell samples.

Libraries were prepared through the immunoSEQ multiplex PCR assay. For the multiplex PCR, a mixture combining 60 forward primers for TCR Vbeta segments and 13 reverse primers for TCR Jbeta segments was used. The CDR3 region of rearranged TCR beta genes was amplified from genomic DNA with a multiplex PCR assay. Amplified TCR beta libraries were sequenced as 87-base-pair reads on the Illumina HiSeq System. Regarding the original processing steps: In a later analysis, 70 million to 95 million unique TCR beta chains were counted across the 500 to 700 repertoires, and about 10 million of these chains were shared by at least two donors. Raw reads were error-corrected and collapsed into unique sequences with a nearest-neighbor algorithm that merged closely related sequences to remove PCR and sequencing errors. To assign V, D and J gene segments, CDR3 sequences were aligned to IMGT reference sequences. For a sequence to be retained, at least a six-nucleotide match to both a V gene segment and a J gene segment was required. Rearrangements were called productive when the CDR3 lacked stop codons and stayed in frame with V and J; all others were non-productive. Following IMGT convention, CDR3 was defined as the stretch from the second conserved V-encoded cysteine to the conserved J-encoded phenylalanine. The earlier analysis of about 610 of the donors excluded sequences that lacked an unambiguous match to a single V gene segment. In an earlier analysis of a few hundred of the donors, V segments were called functional above 56.7% productive rearrangements and were called segregating when the between-donor standard deviation exceeded 5%. A statistical classification framework was built to diagnose cytomegalovirus status from the catalog of TCR beta chain sequences. In a later analysis, TCR nucleotide sequences were compared against IMGT/GENE-DB human TR gene sequences so that V and J genes could be assigned. A later analysis assigned CDR3 sequences and most-parsimonious VDJ recombination scenarios with the TCRdist pipeline. In a later analysis, every TCR beta chain was defined by the combination of its CDR3 amino acid sequence and its V-gene family, and reads without a unique V-gene family were dropped. As a way to deal with suspected cross-contamination and a sequencing artifact, a later analysis dropped 592 nucleotide sequences that were highly shared and had low generation probability. In a later analysis, a clonal expansion index was calculated for each public chain from normalized within-repertoire ranks of inferred template counts. In a later analysis, generation probabilities were computed with a VDJ recombination model fitted to out-of-frame rearrangements, and the resulting probabilities were checked against IGoR. In a later analysis, hypergeometric tests were used to score TCR-TCR, TCR-HLA and TCR-CMV co-occurrence, with a repertoire-size bias correction applied to TCR pairs. A later analysis estimated false discovery rates by permuting HLA or CMV assignments 20 times. A later analysis grouped co-occurring TCRs with DBSCAN, adding TCRdist sequence similarity when clustering within HLA-allele-positive subsets. Repertoires with fewer than 30,000 or more than 120,000 public chains were left out of co-occurrence clustering, as were five repertoires with anomalous nucleotide sharing. This is the immuneACCESS table as TCRdb keeps it, with only in-frame sequences that have V and J called. A part of the clones is gone; compared with another copy, unresolved V genes explain less than half, and the rest is unexplained. D and trimming were read from the DNA, whereas the V and J calls and clone size are those reported in that table. The table for this sample lists around 150,000 clones; roughly 80% of them were counted only once. Jointly, the top ten make up about 1.9% of the sample.

As for this clone: There is no known antigen for this receptor. No much larger clone is present one base from it, and per-base qualities are unavailable.

The receptor was isolated from a human donor in good health. The chain employs TRBV9 and TRBJ2-3, and possibly TRBD1, on 5 matching bases. Source material: PBMCs. For the CDR3, the sequence is CASSVGTGQGPEDDLTDTQYF. Read as DNA, the sequence is TGTGCCAGCAGCGTAGGTACAGGCCAGGGCCCTGAGGATGACCTCACAGATACGCAGTATTTT.